What follows are 12 T cell receptor beta chains derived from one specimen sequenced in a study of blood T cell repertoires in COVID-19. Data came from immunoSEQ multiplex PCR; TCRdb stores just in-frame clones and leaves some out. The sample lists about 120,000 clones, 82% occurring once. Material: peripheral blood. The receptors were gathered from a woman in her 70s with acute or convalescent COVID-19.

The chain employs TRBV5-6 and TRBJ1-5; D might be TRBD1 (5 bases). V shed 3 bases and J shed 7 bases, with 26 bases lying between them. CDR3 length equals 18 residues. From germline, CDR1 is SGHDT and CDR2 YYEEEE. The CDR3: CASSWLSRWSPGGQPQHF. CDR3 coding DNA: TGTGCCAGCAGCTGGTTGTCAAGATGGAGTCCTGGGGGGCAGCCCCAGCATTTT. The full variable domain, with the rest looked up from reference TRBV5-6 and TRBJ1-5, is DAGVTQSPTHLIKTRGQQVTLRCSPKSGHDTVSWYQQALGQGPQFIFQYYEEEERQRGNFPDRFSGHQFPNYSSELNVNALLLGDSALYLCASSWLSRWSPGGQPQHFGDGTRLSIL.

The V and J genes are TRBV7-2 and TRBJ2-2; weak D call: TRBD2 (7 bases). With 3 bases removed from V and 5 bases from J, the gap between germline ends came to 13 bases. The CDR3 has 15 residues. Germline V gives CDR1 SGHTA, CDR2 FQGNSA. The CDR3 spells CASSFEGGRTGELFF. The CDR3 DNA sequence: TGTGCCAGCAGCTTCGAGGGGGGGCGTACCGGGGAGCTGTTTTTT.

This chain links TRBV12-3 or TRBV12-4 with TRBJ2-1; D unresolved. The CDR3 length is 13 residues. Trimming stripped 10 bases from V and 6 bases from J, with 16 bases between. DNA for the CDR3: TGTGCCACGACTCGAGCCCTTATCAATGAGCAGTTCTTC. This encodes CATTRALINEQFF.

J is TRBJ2-1 and V is TRBV7-8; 12 nucleotides line up with TRBD2. This CDR3 is 15 amino acids long. The junction had 3 bases not matched to a gene; V was cut back by 3 bases and J by 6 bases. Per the germline V gene, CDR1 is SGHVS and CDR2 is FQNEAQ. The CDR3 region is CASSLTSGGGNEQFF. The DNA for the CDR3 is TGTGCCAGCAGCTTGACTAGCGGGGGTGGCAATGAGCAGTTCTTC. Looking up the rest from reference TRBV7-8 and TRBJ2-1 gives the full variable domain: GAGVSQSPRYKVAKRGQDVALRCDPISGHVSLFWYQQALGQGPEFLTYFQNEAQLDKSGLPSDRFFAERPEGSVSTLKIQRTQQEDSAVYLCASSLTSGGGNEQFFGPGTRLTVL.

V gene TRBV5-6 combines with J gene TRBJ2-3; maybe TRBD2 (5 bases). CDR3 length: 12 amino acids. Germline values: CDR1 SGHDT, CDR2 YYEEEE. The V end was cut by 3 bases, the J end by 5 bases, with 7 bases between. DNA of the CDR3: TGTGCCAGCAGCTCCGGACTAGATACGCAGTATTTT. It is translated as CASSSGLDTQYF.

This chain uses TRBV5-1 with TRBJ1-6, with 7 bases lining up with TRBD1. Germline V gene lookup returns CDR1 SGHRS and CDR2 YFSETQ. CDR3 length: 15 amino acids. The trim removed 3 bases at V and 7 bases at J, leaving 7 bases unmatched. The CDR3 spells CASSWTGQRNSPLHF. The CDR3 DNA follows: TGCGCCAGCAGCTGGACGGGACAGAGGAATTCACCCCTCCACTTT.

A single count supports this clone. This chain links TRBV3-1 (or the pseudogene TRBV3-2) with TRBJ1-6; D is uncertain. The germline V and J ends were trimmed by 0 bases and 1 base, with 10 bases remaining between them. Germline CDR1 LGHDT, CDR2 YNNKEL (reference sequence). This CDR3 has 17 amino acids. The CDR3 sequence is CASSQEAGRSYNSPLHF. DNA of the CDR3: TGTGCCAGCAGCCAAGAAGCAGGTAGGTCCTATAATTCACCCCTCCACTTT.

The gene calls are TRBV19 and TRBJ1-1, with TRBD1 matching over 7 bases. The V and J ends lost 10 bases and 4 bases, in that order; junction bases with no gene match: 9. Germline values: CDR1 LNHDA, CDR2 SQIVND (reference sequence). This CDR3 comprises 13 residues. CDR3 in DNA: TGTGCCATCAAGCAGGGGGAACGCACTGAAGCTTTCTTT. This translates into CAIKQGERTEAFF.

This clone was picked up one time. V gene TRBV4-2 combines with J gene TRBJ2-3; D gene uncertain. Trimming took off 2 bases at V and 2 bases at J, with 14 bases between the two ends. The V gene's germline CDR1 is LGHNA and CDR2 YNFKEQ. The CDR3 totals 16 residues. The CDR3 region is CASSQSQSPDTDTQYF. CDR3 DNA: TGTGCCAGCAGCCAATCCCAGTCCCCCGACACAGATACGCAGTATTTT.

The rearrangement uses TRBV29-1 and TRBJ2-3; 8 nucleotides align to TRBD2. The germline V gene encodes CDR1 SQVTM and CDR2 ANQGSEA. The CDR3 totals 15 residues. V lost 4 bases to trimming and J lost 2 bases; unmatched junction nucleotides: 8. The CDR3 region has the DNA TGCAGCGTTGGACCGGCGGGGGGACACACAGATACGCAGTATTTT. It is translated as CSVGPAGGHTDTQYF.

CDR3 residues: CASSLGLAGASTDTQYF. CDR3 sequence (DNA): TGCGCCAGCAGCTTGGGACTAGCGGGGGCCTCCACAGATACGCAGTATTTT. The genes are TRBV5-1 and TRBJ2-3; the match to TRBD2 covers 12 bases. Per the germline V gene, CDR1 is SGHRS and CDR2 is YFSETQ. V lost 0 bases to trimming and J lost 2 bases; unmatched junction nucleotides: 4. This CDR3 comprises 17 residues.

This chain connects TRBV7-8 to TRBJ1-5; 7 positions match TRBD1. The CDR3 totals 15 residues. Looked up from germline, CDR1 is SGHVS and CDR2 is FQNEAQ. Germline trimming cut 5 bases from V and 6 bases from J; bases unmatched to any gene: 10. This CDR3 is CASSLLQGPSQPQHF. CDR3 DNA sequence: TGTGCCAGCAGCCTACTACAGGGGCCGAGTCAGCCCCAGCATTTT.